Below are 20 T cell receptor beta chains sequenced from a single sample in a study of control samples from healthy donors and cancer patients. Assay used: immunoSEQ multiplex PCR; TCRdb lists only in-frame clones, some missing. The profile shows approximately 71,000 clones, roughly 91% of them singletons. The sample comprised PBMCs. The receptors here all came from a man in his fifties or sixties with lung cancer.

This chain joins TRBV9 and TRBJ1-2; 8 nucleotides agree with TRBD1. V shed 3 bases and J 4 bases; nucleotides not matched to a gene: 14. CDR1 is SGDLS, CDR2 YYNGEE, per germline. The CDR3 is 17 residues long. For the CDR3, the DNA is TGTGCCAGCAGCGCACAGGGGGGGCTCTCTAGCGTCTATGGCTACACCTTC. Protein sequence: CASSAQGGLSSVYGYTF.

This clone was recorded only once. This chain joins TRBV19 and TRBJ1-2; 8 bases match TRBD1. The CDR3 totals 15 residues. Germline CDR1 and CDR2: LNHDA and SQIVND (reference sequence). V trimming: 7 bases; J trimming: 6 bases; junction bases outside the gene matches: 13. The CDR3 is CASNRPGGAGDGYTF. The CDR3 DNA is TGTGCCAGTAACCGTCCAGGGGGCGCAGGGGATGGCTACACCTTC.

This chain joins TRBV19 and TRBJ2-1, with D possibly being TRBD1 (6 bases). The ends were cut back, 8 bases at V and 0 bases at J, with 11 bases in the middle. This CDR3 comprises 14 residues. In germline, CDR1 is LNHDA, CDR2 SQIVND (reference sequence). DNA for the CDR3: TGTGCCAGTCAAACAGGGAGCTCCTACAATGAGCAGTTCTTC. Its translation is CASQTGSSYNEQFF.

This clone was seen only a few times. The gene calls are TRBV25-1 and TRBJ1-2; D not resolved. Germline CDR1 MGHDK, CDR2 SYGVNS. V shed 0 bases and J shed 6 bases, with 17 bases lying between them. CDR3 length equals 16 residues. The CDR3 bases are TGTGCCAGCAGTGAATATCGCCAGGACCGATTTAATGGCTACACCTTC. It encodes CASSEYRQDRFNGYTF.

CDR3 DNA: TGTGCCAGCAGCTTTGGAATATCCGGCGAGCAGTACTTC. Amino acid sequence: CASSFGISGEQYF. The chain combines TRBV7-9 with TRBJ2-7, with D unclear. Germline values: CDR1 SEHNR, CDR2 FQNEAQ (reference sequence). This CDR3 is built from 13 residues. V was trimmed by 3 bases and J by 6 bases, leaving 12 bases between them.

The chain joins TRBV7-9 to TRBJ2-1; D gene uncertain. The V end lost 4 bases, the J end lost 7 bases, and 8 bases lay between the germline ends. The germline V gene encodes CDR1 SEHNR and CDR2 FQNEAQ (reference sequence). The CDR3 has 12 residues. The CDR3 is CASSSRRNEQFF. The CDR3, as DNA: TGTGCCAGCAGCTCTCGTAGGAATGAGCAGTTCTTC.

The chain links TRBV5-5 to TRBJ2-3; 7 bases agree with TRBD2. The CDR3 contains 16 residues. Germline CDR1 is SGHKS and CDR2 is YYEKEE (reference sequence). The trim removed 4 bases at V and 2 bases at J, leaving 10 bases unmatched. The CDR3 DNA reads TGTGCCAGCAGCCCTCTCGAAGCGGGGAACACAGATACGCAGTATTTT. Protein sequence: CASSPLEAGNTDTQYF.

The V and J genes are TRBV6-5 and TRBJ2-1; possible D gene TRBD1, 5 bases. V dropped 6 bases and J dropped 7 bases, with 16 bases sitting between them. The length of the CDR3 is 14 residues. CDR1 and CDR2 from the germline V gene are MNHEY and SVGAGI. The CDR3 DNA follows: TGTGCCAGCAGAAGGGGTGGGTCTACGAATGAGCAGTTCTTC. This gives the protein CASRRGGSTNEQFF.

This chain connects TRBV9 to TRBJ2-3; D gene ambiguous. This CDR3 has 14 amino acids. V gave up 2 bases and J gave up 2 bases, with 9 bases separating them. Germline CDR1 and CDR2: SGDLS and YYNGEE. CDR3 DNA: TGTGCCAGCAGCGTCCAAGGTTTCACAGATACGCAGTATTTT. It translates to CASSVQGFTDTQYF.

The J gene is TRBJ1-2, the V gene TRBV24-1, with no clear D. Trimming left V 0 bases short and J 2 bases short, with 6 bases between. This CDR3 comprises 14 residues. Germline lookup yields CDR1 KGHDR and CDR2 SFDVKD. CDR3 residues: CATSDLKLNYGYTF. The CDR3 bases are TGTGCCACCAGTGATTTGAAGTTAAACTATGGCTACACCTTC.

CDR3 sequence reads: CASSSFISTNEKLFF. DNA of the CDR3: TGTGCCAGCAGCTCCTTTATCTCAACTAATGAAAAACTGTTTTTT. This chain joins TRBV7-9 and TRBJ1-4; D gene ambiguous. Germline CDR1 and CDR2: SEHNR and FQNEAQ (reference sequence). V shed 4 bases and J shed 0 bases, with 9 bases lying between them. The CDR3 is made up of 15 amino acids.

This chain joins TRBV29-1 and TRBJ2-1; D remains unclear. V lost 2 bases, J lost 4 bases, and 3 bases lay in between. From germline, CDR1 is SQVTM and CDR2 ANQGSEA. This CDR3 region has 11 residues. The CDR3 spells CSVEIYNEQFF. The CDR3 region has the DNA TGCAGCGTTGAAATTTACAATGAGCAGTTCTTC.

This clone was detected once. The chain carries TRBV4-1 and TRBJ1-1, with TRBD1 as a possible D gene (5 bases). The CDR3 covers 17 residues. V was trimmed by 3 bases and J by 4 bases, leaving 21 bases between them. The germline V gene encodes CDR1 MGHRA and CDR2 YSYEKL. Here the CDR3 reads CASSHLPRGDGVTEAFF. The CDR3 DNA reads TGCGCCAGCAGCCACCTCCCGCGGGGGGATGGGGTCACTGAAGCTTTCTTT.

This CDR3 reads CASRRHMDYSPTDTQYF. The CDR3 nucleotides are TGTGCAAGTCGGCGCCACATGGACTACTCTCCCACAGATACGCAGTATTTT. The chain is built from TRBV12-2 and TRBJ2-3; the table calls TRBD2, which could not be checked here. TRBV12-2 is recorded as a pseudogene. This CDR3 comprises 17 residues.

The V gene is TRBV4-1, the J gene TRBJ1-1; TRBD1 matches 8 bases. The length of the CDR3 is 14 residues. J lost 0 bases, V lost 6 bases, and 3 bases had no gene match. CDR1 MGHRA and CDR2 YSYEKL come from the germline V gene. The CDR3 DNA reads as TGCGCCAGCAGGCGACAGGGGCTGAACACTGAAGCTTTCTTT. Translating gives CASRRQGLNTEAFF.

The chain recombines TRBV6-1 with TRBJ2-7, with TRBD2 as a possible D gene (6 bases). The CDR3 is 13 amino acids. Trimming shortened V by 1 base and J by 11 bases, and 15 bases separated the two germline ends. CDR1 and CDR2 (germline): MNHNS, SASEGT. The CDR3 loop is CASSEVGRGFKYV. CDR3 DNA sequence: TGTGCCAGCAGTGAAGTTGGGCGGGGCTTCAAGTACGTC.

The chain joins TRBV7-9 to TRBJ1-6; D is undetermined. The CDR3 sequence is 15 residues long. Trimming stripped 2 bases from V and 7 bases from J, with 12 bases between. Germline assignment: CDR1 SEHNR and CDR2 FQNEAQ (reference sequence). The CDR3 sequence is CASSLQVVGNSPLHF. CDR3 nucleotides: TGTGCCAGCAGCTTACAGGTAGTGGGGAATTCACCCCTCCACTTT.

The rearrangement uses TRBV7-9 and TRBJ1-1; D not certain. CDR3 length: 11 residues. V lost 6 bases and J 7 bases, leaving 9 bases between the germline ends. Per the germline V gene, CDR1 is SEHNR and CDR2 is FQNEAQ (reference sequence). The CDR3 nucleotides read TGTGCCAGCAGTCTGACCAGTGAAGCTTTCTTT. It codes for CASSLTSEAFF. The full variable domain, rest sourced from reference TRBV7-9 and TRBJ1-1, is DTGVSQNPRHKITKRGQNVTFRCDPISEHNRLYWYRQTLGQGPEFLTYFQNEAQLEKSRLLSDRFSAERPKGSFSTLEIQRTEQGDSAMYLCASSLTSEAFFGQGTRLTVV.

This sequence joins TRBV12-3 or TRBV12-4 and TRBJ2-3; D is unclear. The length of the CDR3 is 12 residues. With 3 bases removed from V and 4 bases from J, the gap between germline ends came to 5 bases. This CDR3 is CASSFSPDTQYF. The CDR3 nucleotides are TGTGCCAGCAGTTTTAGTCCAGATACGCAGTATTTT.

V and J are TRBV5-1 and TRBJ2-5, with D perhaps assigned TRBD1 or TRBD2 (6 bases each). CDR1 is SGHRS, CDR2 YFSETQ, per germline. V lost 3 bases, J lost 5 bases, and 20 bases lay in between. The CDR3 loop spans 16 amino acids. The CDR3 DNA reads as TGCGCCAGCAGCTCCGTGGCGGGCCTAGGGGGGGAGACCCAGTACTTC. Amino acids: CASSSVAGLGGETQYF.